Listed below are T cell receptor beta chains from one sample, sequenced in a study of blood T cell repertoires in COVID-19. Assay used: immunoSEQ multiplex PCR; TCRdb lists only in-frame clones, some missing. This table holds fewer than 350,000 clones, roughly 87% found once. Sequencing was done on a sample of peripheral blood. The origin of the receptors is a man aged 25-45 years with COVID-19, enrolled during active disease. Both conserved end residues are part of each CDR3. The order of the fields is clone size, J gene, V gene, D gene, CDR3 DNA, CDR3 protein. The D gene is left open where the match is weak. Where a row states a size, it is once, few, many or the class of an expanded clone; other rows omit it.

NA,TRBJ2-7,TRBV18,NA,TGTGCCAGCTCACCAGTTACTGCATCGGGCGAGCAGTACTTC,CASSPVTASGEQYF
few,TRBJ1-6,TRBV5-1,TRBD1,TGCGCCAGCAGCTTATGGGACAGTAATTCACCCCTCCACTTT,CASSLWDSNSPLHF
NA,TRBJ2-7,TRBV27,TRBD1,TGTGCCAGCAACCGTGGGACAGGGACCTCCTACGAGCAGTACTTC,CASNRGTGTSYEQYF
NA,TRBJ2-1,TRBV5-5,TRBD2,TGTGCCAGCAGTTATAGCGGGGTTCCCTACAATGAGCAGTTCTTC,CASSYSGVPYNEQFF
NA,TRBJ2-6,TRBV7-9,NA,TGTGCCACAGGGTTACAAGCTGGGGCCAACGTCCTGACTTTC,CATGLQAGANVLTF
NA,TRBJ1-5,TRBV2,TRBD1,TGTGCCAGCAGTTGGACAGGGGGAACTCAGCCCCAGCATTTT,CASSWTGGTQPQHF
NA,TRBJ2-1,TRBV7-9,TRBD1,TGTGCCAGCAGCCACGGACAGGGGATACTGAATGAGCAGTTCTTC,CASSHGQGILNEQFF
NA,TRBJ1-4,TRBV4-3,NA,TGCGCCAGCAGCCAAGAACTAGGAGCAGGTGATAATAATGAAAAACTGTTTTTT,CASSQELGAGDNNEKLFF
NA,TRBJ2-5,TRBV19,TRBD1,TGTGCCAGTGGGAGGACAGGGATGTACCAAGAGACCCAGTACTTC,CASGRTGMYQETQYF
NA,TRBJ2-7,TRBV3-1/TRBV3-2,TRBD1,TGTGCCAGCAGCCAAGATGATTTCCAGGGGGCGTACGAGCAGTACTTC,CASSQDDFQGAYEQYF
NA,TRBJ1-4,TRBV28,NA,TGTGCCAGCAGTTTCGCTAATGAAAAACTGTTTTTT,CASSFANEKLFF
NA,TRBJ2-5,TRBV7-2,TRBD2,TGTGCCAGCAGCTACGGACTAGCGAAAGTGGAGACCCAGTACTTC,CASSYGLAKVETQYF
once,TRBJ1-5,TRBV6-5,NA,TGTGCCAGCAGTTACTCGGGCGCTAGCAATCAGCCCCAGCATTTT,CASSYSGASNQPQHF
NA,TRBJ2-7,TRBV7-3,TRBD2,TGTGCCAGCAGCTTAAGGGGCGGGAGTATTAACGAGCAGTACTTC,CASSLRGGSINEQYF
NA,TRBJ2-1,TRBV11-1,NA,TGTGCCAGCAGCTTAGCGGGAGTAGCATATGAGCAGTTCTTC,CASSLAGVAYEQFF